This TCR beta chain is drawn from a study of blood T cell repertoires in COVID-19. On the study more broadly: Both acute and convalescent COVID-19 samples were obtained from the United States, Italy and Spain.

The CDR3 consists of 13 residues. V was shortened by 5 bases and J by 5 bases, with 12 bases between the two germline ends. Germline lookup yields CDR1 SQVTM and CDR2 ANQGSEA. Assay: immunoSEQ multiplex PCR; the TCRdb copy retains only in-frame clones and omits some. This repertoire shows around 170,000 clones, around 90% found once; its top ten account for around 25%. Only a few counts were recorded for this clone. Sequenced input: peripheral blood. This sequence joins TRBV29-1 and TRBJ2-2; maybe TRBD1 (6 bases). This TCR came from a man between 60 and 70 years old with acute or convalescent COVID-19. CDR3 loop: CSVSHRATGELFF. The CDR3, as DNA: TGCAGCGTTTCCCACAGGGCGACCGGGGAGCTGTTTTTT.